Listed below are T cell receptor beta chains from one sample, sequenced in a study of blood T cell repertoires in COVID-19. Data came from immunoSEQ multiplex PCR; TCRdb stores just in-frame clones and leaves some out. The table records some 80,000 clones, approximately 84% of them present only once. Sequencing input: peripheral blood. All receptors derive from a man aged 60-69 years with COVID-19, enrolled during active disease. Both conserved end residues are part of each CDR3. A D gene is named only where the DNA matches it firmly. Some rows have no size entry. The others give once, few or many, or a class for an expanded clone.

d_call: -; v_call: TRBV5-5; clone_size: -; j_call: TRBJ1-2; cdr3_nt: TGTGCCAGCAGCCCCTTCGAGGGAAGGGCTAACTATGGCTACACCTTC; cdr3_aa: CASSPFEGRANYGYTF
d_call: TRBD2; v_call: TRBV10-3; clone_size: -; j_call: TRBJ2-1; cdr3_nt: TGTGCCATGGGACTAGCGGGAAGTGCAGGCTACAATGAGCAGTTCTTC; cdr3_aa: CAMGLAGSAGYNEQFF
d_call: TRBD1; v_call: TRBV30; clone_size: -; j_call: TRBJ1-1; cdr3_nt: TGTGCCTGGAGTTACGGGACAGGGGTTTTCTTT; cdr3_aa: CAWSYGTGVFF
d_call: TRBD2; v_call: TRBV3-1/TRBV3-2; clone_size: -; j_call: TRBJ2-2; cdr3_nt: TGTGCCAGCAGCAGGCGAGCGGGAGGGAGCGGGGAGCTGTTTTTT; cdr3_aa: CASSRRAGGSGELFF
d_call: -; v_call: TRBV10-1; clone_size: -; j_call: TRBJ1-2; cdr3_nt: TGCGCCAGCACCACCGACAGGCGCCACTATGGCTACACCTTC; cdr3_aa: CASTTDRRHYGYTF
d_call: -; v_call: TRBV5-1; clone_size: -; j_call: TRBJ2-1; cdr3_nt: TGCGCCAGCAGCCTCGCGGGGCCCCACTCCAATGAGCAGTTCTTC; cdr3_aa: CASSLAGPHSNEQFF
d_call: TRBD1; v_call: TRBV5-1; clone_size: -; j_call: TRBJ1-6; cdr3_nt: TGCGCCAGCAGCTTGGCCGGGACAGGGTTTGGTTCACCCCTCCACTTT; cdr3_aa: CASSLAGTGFGSPLHF
d_call: -; v_call: TRBV9; clone_size: once; j_call: TRBJ1-3; cdr3_nt: TGTGCCAGCAGCGTGGCAGGGCTCTCTGGAAACACCATATATTTT; cdr3_aa: CASSVAGLSGNTIYF
d_call: -; v_call: TRBV10-1; clone_size: -; j_call: TRBJ1-4; cdr3_nt: TGCGCCAGCAGTGAGGGTGGGGAGGATGAAAAACTGTTTTTT; cdr3_aa: CASSEGGEDEKLFF
d_call: TRBD1; v_call: TRBV5-1; clone_size: -; j_call: TRBJ1-2; cdr3_nt: TGCGCCAGCAGCCTAGACAGGGTTGGGGCTTATGGCTACACCTTC; cdr3_aa: CASSLDRVGAYGYTF
d_call: -; v_call: TRBV30; clone_size: -; j_call: TRBJ2-5; cdr3_nt: TGTGCCTGTACAAGGTGGGGCCCTAATATGAGGACCCAGTACTTC; cdr3_aa: CACTRWGPNMRTQYF
d_call: -; v_call: TRBV20-1; clone_size: -; j_call: TRBJ1-1; cdr3_nt: TGCAGTGCTAGTGGGGAAACCGGGACACTCACCCTTGGGGACACTGAAGCTTTCTTT; cdr3_aa: CSASGETGTLTLGDTEAFF
d_call: -; v_call: TRBV6-5; clone_size: -; j_call: TRBJ1-1; cdr3_nt: TGTGCCAGCAGTTTTACAGTGAACACTGAAGCTTTCTTT; cdr3_aa: CASSFTVNTEAFF
d_call: TRBD2; v_call: TRBV19; clone_size: -; j_call: TRBJ2-2; cdr3_nt: TGTGCCAGTAGTGGTAACGGGAGGGCCCGGGAGCTGTTTTTT; cdr3_aa: CASSGNGRARELFF
d_call: -; v_call: TRBV19; clone_size: -; j_call: TRBJ1-5; cdr3_nt: TGTGCCAGTAGTATTTCGGATCAGCCCCAGCATTTT; cdr3_aa: CASSISDQPQHF
d_call: TRBD2; v_call: TRBV20-1; clone_size: once; j_call: TRBJ2-7; cdr3_nt: TGCAGTGCTAGTCGCGGGGGGGCCTACGAGCAGTACTTC; cdr3_aa: CSASRGGAYEQYF
d_call: -; v_call: TRBV5-6; clone_size: -; j_call: TRBJ2-7; cdr3_nt: TGTGCCAGCACCCTGCTCGGGGGTTTCAGCGAGCAGTACTTC; cdr3_aa: CASTLLGGFSEQYF
d_call: -; v_call: TRBV5-1; clone_size: -; j_call: TRBJ2-2; cdr3_nt: TGCGCCAGCGGGGGGGGCGCTCTGAACACCGGGGAGCTGTTTTTT; cdr3_aa: CASGGGALNTGELFF
d_call: TRBD1; v_call: TRBV5-6; clone_size: -; j_call: TRBJ1-4; cdr3_nt: TGTGCCAGCAGCTCCTGGGACAGAACCAATGAAAAACTGTTTTTT; cdr3_aa: CASSSWDRTNEKLFF
d_call: TRBD2; v_call: TRBV2; clone_size: -; j_call: TRBJ2-1; cdr3_nt: TGTGCCAGCAGGGATCTAGCGGGGGAGCTCGATGAGCAGTTCTTC; cdr3_aa: CASRDLAGELDEQFF
d_call: -; v_call: TRBV25-1; clone_size: -; j_call: TRBJ2-3; cdr3_nt: TGTGCCAGCCTTGGGAGTATAAGCACAGATACGCAGTATTTT; cdr3_aa: CASLGSISTDTQYF
d_call: -; v_call: TRBV23-1; clone_size: -; j_call: TRBJ2-1; cdr3_nt: TGCGCCAGCAGTCAACCAAGCTCTCTTCGGGGTAGTATAGATGAGCAGTTCTTC; cdr3_aa: CASSQPSSLRGSIDEQFF
d_call: -; v_call: TRBV19; clone_size: -; j_call: TRBJ1-1; cdr3_nt: TGTGCCAGTAGTATCTTCGACACTGAAGCTTTCTTT; cdr3_aa: CASSIFDTEAFF
d_call: TRBD2; v_call: TRBV2; clone_size: -; j_call: TRBJ2-7; cdr3_nt: TGTGCCAGCAGGCAGCGGGAGGTGGGAGAGCAGTACTTC; cdr3_aa: CASRQREVGEQYF
d_call: -; v_call: TRBV11-2; clone_size: few; j_call: TRBJ2-1; cdr3_nt: TGTGCCAGCAGACGAATCCGCGGGACGACCAGGTACAATGAGCAGTTCTTC; cdr3_aa: CASRRIRGTTRYNEQFF
d_call: -; v_call: TRBV6-5; clone_size: -; j_call: TRBJ2-1; cdr3_nt: TGTGCCAGCAGTTATTCTTACCAGGAAAATGAGCAGTTCTTC; cdr3_aa: CASSYSYQENEQFF
d_call: -; v_call: TRBV7-9; clone_size: once; j_call: TRBJ2-3; cdr3_nt: TGTGCCAGCAGCTTAGGGACAGTGGGATTCACAGATACGCAGTATTTT; cdr3_aa: CASSLGTVGFTDTQYF
d_call: -; v_call: TRBV2; clone_size: -; j_call: TRBJ1-2; cdr3_nt: TGTGCCAGCAGTGGACAGTTCCTTGAGGGCTACACCTTC; cdr3_aa: CASSGQFLEGYTF
d_call: TRBD1; v_call: TRBV2; clone_size: -; j_call: TRBJ1-4; cdr3_nt: TGTGCCAGCAAGGTCCCCAGGGGGGCTGAAAAACTGTTTTTT; cdr3_aa: CASKVPRGAEKLFF
d_call: TRBD2; v_call: TRBV19; clone_size: -; j_call: TRBJ2-2; cdr3_nt: TGTGCCAGTGCTGGGGGTTTTGGACTAGCGGCGAACACCGGGGAGCTGTTTTTT; cdr3_aa: CASAGGFGLAANTGELFF
d_call: TRBD2; v_call: TRBV4-2; clone_size: -; j_call: TRBJ2-7; cdr3_nt: TGTGCCAGCAGCACCCGGACTAGCGGGAGGGTTTTC; cdr3_aa: CASSTRTSGRVF
d_call: -; v_call: TRBV14; clone_size: -; j_call: TRBJ2-7; cdr3_nt: TGTGCCAGCAGCCATCGGGACATTTACGAGCAGTACTTC; cdr3_aa: CASSHRDIYEQYF
d_call: -; v_call: TRBV5-1; clone_size: few; j_call: TRBJ2-7; cdr3_nt: TGCGCCAGCAGCTCCGGGACACCTACCTACGAGCAGTACTTC; cdr3_aa: CASSSGTPTYEQYF
d_call: -; v_call: TRBV11-2; clone_size: -; j_call: TRBJ1-6; cdr3_nt: TGTGCCAGCAGCTCCCCCCAAAGGGGAGGTAATTCACCCCTCCACTTT; cdr3_aa: CASSSPQRGGNSPLHF
d_call: -; v_call: TRBV7-2; clone_size: -; j_call: TRBJ2-2; cdr3_nt: TGTGCCAGCAGTCTTAAGGCGGGGGCTACCGGGGAGCTGTTTTTT; cdr3_aa: CASSLKAGATGELFF
d_call: TRBD1; v_call: TRBV5-1; clone_size: -; j_call: TRBJ1-2; cdr3_nt: TGCGCCAGCAGCTTGGAGGCGGACAGGGAGACCTATGGCTACACCTTC; cdr3_aa: CASSLEADRETYGYTF
d_call: -; v_call: TRBV12-3/TRBV12-4; clone_size: -; j_call: TRBJ1-4; cdr3_nt: TGTGCCAGCAGTCCGGGACACTCAAAACTGTTTTTT; cdr3_aa: CASSPGHSKLFF
d_call: TRBD1; v_call: TRBV2; clone_size: -; j_call: TRBJ1-2; cdr3_nt: TGTGCCAGCACTGCGGGACAGGCTAACTATGGCTACACCTTC; cdr3_aa: CASTAGQANYGYTF
d_call: -; v_call: TRBV2; clone_size: -; j_call: TRBJ1-5; cdr3_nt: TGTGCCAGCAGGAGGGGAGCGGGTCAGCCCCAGCATTTT; cdr3_aa: CASRRGAGQPQHF